The subject of this entry is one TCR beta chain. Its antigen remains unknown. The data belong to a study of T-cell memory formation after mild COVID-19. At the level of the study: For the most part, TCR clusters were specific to one donor.

V lost 4 bases to trimming and J lost 8 bases; unmatched junction nucleotides: 7. CDR1 and CDR2 (germline): SGHTA, FQGNSA. CDR3 length: 13 residues. General study findings and limits: From day 15 to 85, contracting clones were balanced between CD4 and CD8, whereas later expanders leaned toward CD4+. Pre-infection memory carried some responding clones, suggesting that cross-reactive memory joined.

Constant-segment primers and 5'RACE yielded cDNA libraries for TCR alpha and TCR beta, each carrying sample barcodes and UMIs. MiXCR was run by TCRdb on the 5' RACE reads, yielding one entry per CDR3 protein. The table lists 250,000 to 300,000 distinct CDR3 sequences, around 16% of them singletons. The clonotype was recovered from a man aged 18-30 years who had mild COVID-19 (a few samples of this study predate the infection). Cell type and time point are not known. J is TRBJ1-2 and V is TRBV7-2; TRBD1 agrees at 7 bases. The sequenced sample consisted of PBMCs or a T cell subset sorted from them (not recorded which). The CDR3 nucleotides read TGTGCCAGCAGCTCACAGGGGCGGTGGGGCTACACCTTC. Encoded protein: CASSSQGRWGYTF. Based on the CDR3 plus reference TRBV7-2 and TRBJ1-2, the full variable domain is GAGVSQSPSNKVTEKGKDVELRCDPISGHTALYWYRQSLGQGLEFLIYFQGNSAPDKSGLPSDRFSAERTGGSVSTLTIQRTQQEDSAVYLCASSSQGRWGYTFGSGTRLTVV.